The present TCR beta chain was sequenced within a study of Ad26.COV2.S vaccination and SARS-CoV-2 variants. About the research overall: The vaccine Ad26.COV2.S was put into the muscle once, or twice with 56 days between.

Germline CDR1 is SQVTM and CDR2 is ANQGSEA. V was shortened by 6 bases and J by 1 base, with 15 bases between the two germline ends. This CDR3 has 14 amino acids. Generated by immunoSEQ multiplex PCR, the TCRdb table keeps only in-frame clones and is missing some. The repertoire holds some 520,000 clones, 87% seen once, with roughly 13% in the top ten. Treatment reported: over 15 received Ad26.COV2.S at low or high dose, single or two shots; 5 received placebo; per-sample allocation not given. At day 63 after the first vaccine or placebo injection, samples were drawn. The sequenced sample was peripheral blood, obtained in a trial of Ad26.COV2.S vaccine versus placebo. The V call is TRBV29-1, the J call TRBJ1-1; D may be TRBD1 (5 bases). The sequence derives from a person between 18 and 59 years old who received the Ad26.COV2.S COVID-19 vaccine or a placebo. CDR3 nucleotide sequence: TGCAGCGTGAGGGGAGCAGGTTCGAACACTGAAGCTTTCTTT. Amino acid sequence: CSVRGAGSNTEAFF.